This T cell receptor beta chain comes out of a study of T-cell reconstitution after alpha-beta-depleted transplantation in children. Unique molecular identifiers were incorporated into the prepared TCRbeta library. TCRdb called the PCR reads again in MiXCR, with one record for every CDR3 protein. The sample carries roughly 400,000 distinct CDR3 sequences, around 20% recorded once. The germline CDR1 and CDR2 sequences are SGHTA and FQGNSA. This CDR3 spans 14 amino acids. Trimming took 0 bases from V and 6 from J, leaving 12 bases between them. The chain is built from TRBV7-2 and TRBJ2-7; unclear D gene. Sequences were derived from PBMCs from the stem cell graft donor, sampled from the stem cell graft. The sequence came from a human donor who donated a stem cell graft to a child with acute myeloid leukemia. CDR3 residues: CASSLAEAPREQYF. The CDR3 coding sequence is TGTGCCAGCAGCTTAGCAGAGGCCCCCCGCGAGCAGTACTTC. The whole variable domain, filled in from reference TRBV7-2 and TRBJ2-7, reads GAGVSQSPSNKVTEKGKDVELRCDPISGHTALYWYRQSLGQGLEFLIYFQGNSAPDKSGLPSDRFSAERTGGSVSTLTIQRTQQEDSAVYLCASSLAEAPREQYFGPGTRLTVT.